This T cell receptor beta chain appears in the sequencing data of a study of Ad26.COV2.S vaccination and SARS-CoV-2 variants. The wider study: The donor participated in the COV1001 trial, in its Ad26.COV2.S arm.

Trimming shortened V by 2 bases and J by 2 bases, and 12 bases separated the two germline ends. This CDR3 comprises 15 residues. Germline CDR1 reads SEHNR; CDR2 reads FQNEAQ (reference sequence). Treatment meaning: about 20 received Ad26.COV2.S at low or high dose, single or two shots; about 5 received placebo; per-sample allocation not given. Samples came from day 63 after the first vaccine or placebo injection. An Ad26 vector was used to express Wuhan-strain SARS-CoV-2 spike as the vaccine. The method was immunoSEQ multiplex PCR; TCRdb's version includes in-frame clones alone and lacks a portion of them. The repertoire holds about 320,000 clones, with 85% to 90% as singletons.

Here the sequenced sample was peripheral blood, taken in a trial of Ad26.COV2.S vaccine versus placebo. The chain recombines TRBV7-9 with TRBJ1-1, with no clear D. The sequence was obtained from a person aged 18-65 years who received the Ad26.COV2.S COVID-19 vaccine or a placebo. DNA for the CDR3: TGTGCCAGCAGCTTACCCCCCGGGGAAAACACTGAAGCTTTCTTT. Its protein is CASSLPPGENTEAFF.